The T cell receptor (beta chain) described here comes from a study of T-cell memory formation after mild COVID-19. Study-level background: In these data, TCR clusters were largely donor specific.

The V segment lost 0 bases and the J segment 2 bases; nucleotides outside the gene matches: 4. The V gene's germline CDR1 is SGDLS and CDR2 YYNGEE. The CDR3 contains 16 residues. TCRdb re-called the 5' RACE reads with MiXCR, one entry per CDR3 protein. The sample yields 110,000 to 150,000 distinct CDR3 sequences, around 15% seen once. In its sample, this clonotype was seen a few times. The V and J genes are TRBV9 and TRBJ2-3, with 9 bases aligning to TRBD2. The sequenced material came from PBMCs or a T cell subset sorted from them (not recorded which). This clonotype was obtained from an adult woman who had mild COVID-19 (a few samples of this study predate the infection). Cell type and time point are not known. This CDR3 reads CASSVDPSGNTDTQYF. CDR3 in DNA: TGTGCCAGCAGCGTAGATCCTAGCGGGAACACAGATACGCAGTATTTT. The variable domain in full, with the rest retrieved from reference TRBV9 and TRBJ2-3, is DSGVTQTPKHLITATGQRVTLRCSPRSGDLSVYWYQQSLDQGLQFLIQYYNGEERAKGNILERFSAQQFPDLHSELNLSSLELGDSALYFCASSVDPSGNTDTQYFGPGTRLTVL.